This TCR beta chain was captured in a study of blood T cell repertoires in COVID-19. Looking at the study overall: Samples of COVID-19 (acute and convalescent) were obtained from the United States, Italy and Spain.

The germline V gene encodes CDR1 LNHDA and CDR2 SQIVND (reference sequence). This CDR3 region has 14 residues. V was shortened by 9 bases and J by 0 bases, with 13 bases between the two germline ends. Original data processing: Reference gene primers were amplified, and this amplification served to estimate nucleated cell counts. Here immunoSEQ multiplex PCR was the method, and the copy in TCRdb shows in-frame clones only, minus some. V, J and clone size derive from that table, while D and trimming were established from the DNA sequence. Among some 310,000 clones listed, roughly 84% were seen once. The chain has TRBV19 and TRBJ2-3; maybe TRBD2 (5 bases). This receptor was identified in a man between 50 and 59 years old with active or convalescent COVID-19. The sample was peripheral blood. The CDR3 is CASRGSVSTDTQYF. For the CDR3, the DNA is TGTGCCAGCCGAGGTAGCGTGAGCACAGATACGCAGTATTTT.